The 8 T cell receptor beta chains in this list originate from one sample, sequenced in a study of blood T cell repertoires in COVID-19. Profiled with immunoSEQ multiplex PCR; TCRdb holds only in-frame clones, not every one. This sample yields some 250,000 clones, of which 70% to 90% are seen a single time; 0.99% belongs to the top ten. Sequences were obtained from peripheral blood. The receptors here all came from a middle-aged woman who had recovered from COVID-19.

The chain couples TRBV7-9 to TRBJ2-7; TRBD2 aligns across 7 bases. The CDR3 consists of 13 residues. After removal of 8 bases from V and 0 bases from J, the junction contained 4 bases not matched to a gene. CDR1 SEHNR and CDR2 FQNEAQ come from the germline V gene (reference sequence). The CDR3 nucleotides read TGTGCCAGCGAGCGGGATATCTCCTACGAGCAGTACTTC. It yields the protein CASERDISYEQYF.

This chain links TRBV15 with TRBJ2-5, with D perhaps matching TRBD2 (6 bases). The V gene lost 3 bases and the J gene lost 2 bases, with 16 bases spanning the gap. CDR3 size: 16 residues. Looked up from germline, CDR1 is LNHNV and CDR2 is YYDKDF (reference sequence). The CDR3 nucleotides read TGTGCCACCAGCAGTGGCTCCCGGGGGAAACAAGAGACCCAGTACTTC. This codes for CATSSGSRGKQETQYF.

The rearrangement joins TRBV5-4 to TRBJ2-5; a possible D gene is TRBD2 (7 bases). CDR1 and CDR2 (germline): SGHNT, YYREEE (reference sequence). The CDR3 has 15 residues. Between the trimmed V and J ends, which lost 4 bases and 2 bases, there was a span of 15 bases. This CDR3 reads CASSPGGVVQETQYF. CDR3 bases: TGTGCCAGCAGCCCGGGGGGCGTCGTACAAGAGACCCAGTACTTC.

The rearrangement links TRBV7-2 to TRBJ2-7; D possibly corresponds to TRBD2 (5 bases). CDR3 length equals 15 residues. Trimming removed 5 bases at V and 8 bases at J, with 22 bases between. In germline, CDR1 is SGHTA, CDR2 FQGNSA. In nucleotides, the CDR3 is TGTGCCAGCAGCCCAGAGGGCTCTCCCCTGGGCCAGCAGTACGTC. It encodes CASSPEGSPLGQQYV.

This rearrangement joins TRBV6-5 to TRBJ1-1; 7 bases match TRBD1. Germline V lookup: CDR1 MNHEY, CDR2 SVGAGI. V gave up 5 bases and J gave up 11 bases; unmatched junction bases: 17. The CDR3 runs 15 residues. The CDR3 reads CASSRRGQYILRAFF. CDR3 in DNA: TGTGCCAGCAGTCGAAGGGGACAGTATATCCTAAGGGCTTTCTTT.

The chain employs TRBV11-3 and TRBJ1-1; D call uncertain. Germline loops: CDR1 SGHNT, CDR2 YENEEA. The length of the CDR3 is 15 residues. With 5 bases removed from V and 0 bases from J, the gap between germline ends came to 13 bases. The CDR3 here is CASSPDRGLNTEAFF. The CDR3 region has the DNA TGTGCCAGCAGCCCAGACCGGGGTTTGAACACTGAAGCTTTCTTT.

This chain joins TRBV10-3 and TRBJ2-3, with a possible D match to TRBD2 (7 bases). The V end was cut by 6 bases, the J end by 4 bases, with 17 bases between. CDR3 size: 15 residues. Germline V gene lookup returns CDR1 ENHRY and CDR2 SYGVKD. DNA of the CDR3: TGTGCCATCAGCCCGCGCGGGGGCCCCCCAGATACGCAGTATTTT. The encoded protein is CAISPRGGPPDTQYF.

The chain uses TRBV28 and TRBJ2-7; 13 bases are a match to TRBD2. This CDR3 is 14 amino acids long. Germline assignment: CDR1 MDHEN and CDR2 SYDVKM. The V segment lost 8 bases and the J segment 6 bases; nucleotides outside the gene matches: 7. CDR3 coding DNA: TGTGCCAGCGCCCCGGGACTAGCGGGATCCGAGCAGTACGTC. It encodes CASAPGLAGSEQYV.